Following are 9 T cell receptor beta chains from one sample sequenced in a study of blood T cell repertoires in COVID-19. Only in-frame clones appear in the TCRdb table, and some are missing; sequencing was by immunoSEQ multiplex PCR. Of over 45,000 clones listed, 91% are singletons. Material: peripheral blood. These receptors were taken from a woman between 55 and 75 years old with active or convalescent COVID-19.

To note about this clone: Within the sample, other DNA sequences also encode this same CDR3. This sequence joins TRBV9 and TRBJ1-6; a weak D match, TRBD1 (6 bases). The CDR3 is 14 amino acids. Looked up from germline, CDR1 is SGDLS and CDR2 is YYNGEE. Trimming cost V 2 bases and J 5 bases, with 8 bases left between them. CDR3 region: CASSVRDNNSPLHF. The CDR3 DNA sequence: TGTGCCAGCAGCGTCCGGGACAATAATTCACCCCTCCACTTT.

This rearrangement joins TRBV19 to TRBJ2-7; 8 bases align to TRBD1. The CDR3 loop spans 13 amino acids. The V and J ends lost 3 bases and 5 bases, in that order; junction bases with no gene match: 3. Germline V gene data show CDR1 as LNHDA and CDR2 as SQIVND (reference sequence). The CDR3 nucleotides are TGTGCCAGTAGTATGGGACAGGCCAACGAGCAGTACTTC. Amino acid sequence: CASSMGQANEQYF.

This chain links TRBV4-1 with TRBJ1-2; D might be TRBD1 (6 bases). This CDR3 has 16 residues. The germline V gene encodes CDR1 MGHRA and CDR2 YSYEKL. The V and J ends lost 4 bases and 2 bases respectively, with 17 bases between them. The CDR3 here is CASSLPSGTSNYGYTF. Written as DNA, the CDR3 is TGCGCCAGCAGCCTCCCAAGCGGGACATCCAACTATGGCTACACCTTC.

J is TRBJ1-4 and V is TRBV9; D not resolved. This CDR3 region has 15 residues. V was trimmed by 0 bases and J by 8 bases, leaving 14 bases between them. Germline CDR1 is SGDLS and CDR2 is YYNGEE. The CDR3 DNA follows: TGTGCCAGCAGCGTAGGAGGAGGGTTAGCGGAAAAACTGTTTTTT. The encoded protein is CASSVGGGLAEKLFF.

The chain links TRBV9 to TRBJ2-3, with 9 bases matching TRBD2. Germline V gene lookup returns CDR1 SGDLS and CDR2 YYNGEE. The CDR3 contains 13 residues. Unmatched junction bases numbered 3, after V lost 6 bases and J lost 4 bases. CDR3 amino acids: CASTQREADTQYF. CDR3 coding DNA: TGTGCCAGCACCCAGCGGGAGGCAGATACGCAGTATTTT. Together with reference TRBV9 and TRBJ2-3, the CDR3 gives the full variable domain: DSGVTQTPKHLITATGQRVTLRCSPRSGDLSVYWYQQSLDQGLQFLIQYYNGEERAKGNILERFSAQQFPDLHSELNLSSLELGDSALYFCASTQREADTQYFGPGTRLTVL.

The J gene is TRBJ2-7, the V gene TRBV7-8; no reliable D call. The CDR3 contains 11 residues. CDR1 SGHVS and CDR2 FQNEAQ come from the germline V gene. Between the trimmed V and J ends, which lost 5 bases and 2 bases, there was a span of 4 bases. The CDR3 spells CASSLTYEQYF. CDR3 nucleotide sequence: TGTGCCAGCAGCCTCACCTACGAGCAGTACTTC.

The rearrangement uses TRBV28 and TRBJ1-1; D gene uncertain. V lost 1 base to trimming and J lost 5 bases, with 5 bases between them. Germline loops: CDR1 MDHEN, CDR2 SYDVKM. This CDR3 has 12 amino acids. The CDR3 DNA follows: TGTGCCAGCAGTTTATCCCGTACTGAAGCTTTCTTT. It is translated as CASSLSRTEAFF.

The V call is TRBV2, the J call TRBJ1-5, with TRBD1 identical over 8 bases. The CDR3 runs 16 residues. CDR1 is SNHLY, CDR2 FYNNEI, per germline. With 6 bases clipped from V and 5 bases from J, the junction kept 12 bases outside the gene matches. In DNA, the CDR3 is TGTGCCAGCAGAGAATTCCGGGACAGGAATGATCAGCCCCAGCATTTT. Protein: CASREFRDRNDQPQHF.

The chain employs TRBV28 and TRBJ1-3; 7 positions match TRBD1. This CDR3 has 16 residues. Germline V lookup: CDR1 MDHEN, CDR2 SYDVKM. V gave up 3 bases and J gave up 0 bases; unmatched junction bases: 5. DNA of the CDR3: TGTGCCAGCAGTTTCTCGGGACAGAGCTCTGGAAACACCATATATTTT. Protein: CASSFSGQSSGNTIYF.